This TCR beta chain emerged from a study of CD8 T cells in Susac syndrome. Study-wide background: There were Susac syndrome patients who were therapy-naive at blood draw, others on corticosteroids, and others on intravenous immunoglobulin alone.

A quantity of about 0.5 to 1 ug RNA underwent reverse transcription using random hexamers. Amplification of the TCR beta CDR3 was carried out by immunoSEQ multiplex PCR, which spanned a total of 54 Vbeta and 13 Jbeta segments. One entry per CDR3 protein results from TCRdb running MiXCR on the immunoSEQ multiplex PCR reads. The sample consists of about 210,000 distinct CDR3 sequences, approximately 94% of them appearing once. The CDR3 is 17 amino acids. The V gene end was trimmed by 2 bases and the J gene end by 0 bases; junction bases not matched to a gene: 8. Germline loops: CDR1 MNHEY, CDR2 SVGAGI.

Material for sequencing was CD4+ T cells from PBMCs. The receptor was derived from a human donor with Susac syndrome. The chain employs TRBV6-5 and TRBJ2-3, with 7 nucleotides matching TRBD2. Written as DNA, the CDR3 is TGTGCCAGCAGTTACCACCGAGCGGGGTCTAGCACAGATACGCAGTATTTT. This codes for CASSYHRAGSSTDTQYF.